This is a list of T cell receptor beta chains from one sample in a study of cytomegalovirus exposure and HLA in healthy donors. The repertoire was sequenced with immunoSEQ multiplex PCR; TCRdb's copy has only in-frame clones and lacks some. The profile shows around 200,000 clones, about 83% of them singletons. The sequenced material came from PBMCs. All receptors come from a woman aged 45-65 years in good health and CMV-seropositive. Each CDR3 is given with its conserved first and last residue. A D gene is named only where the DNA matches it firmly. The size field is filled for only some rows; it gives once, few, many or a size class.

clone size: few
J gene: TRBJ1-4
V gene: TRBV4-3
D gene: TRBD1
CDR3 DNA: TGCGCCAGCAGCCAAGACCTATCCCGGCCAGGGGGCATCGGAAAACTGTTTTTT
CDR3 protein: CASSQDLSRPGGIGKLFF

clone size: NA
J gene: TRBJ1-2
V gene: TRBV27
D gene: NA
CDR3 DNA: TGTGCCAGCAGTCCACTGGGGCGGGGACGAGGCTACACCTTC
CDR3 protein: CASSPLGRGRGYTF

clone size: NA
J gene: TRBJ1-4
V gene: TRBV7-2
D gene: NA
CDR3 DNA: TGTGCCAGCAGCTCCGACAGTATTTGGGGAAAACTGTTTTTT
CDR3 protein: CASSSDSIWGKLFF

clone size: few
J gene: TRBJ2-7
V gene: TRBV4-2
D gene: NA
CDR3 DNA: TGTGCCAGCAGCCAAGGGACAGAGATATACGAGCAGTACTTC
CDR3 protein: CASSQGTEIYEQYF

clone size: NA
J gene: TRBJ1-1
V gene: TRBV5-1
D gene: TRBD1
CDR3 DNA: TGCGCCAGCAGCCTAGGACAGGAATTCACTGAAGCTTTCTTT
CDR3 protein: CASSLGQEFTEAFF

clone size: NA
J gene: TRBJ1-2
V gene: TRBV7-9
D gene: NA
CDR3 DNA: TGTGCCAGCAGCTTAGTGCCGGAGGGGACCCATGGCTACACCTTC
CDR3 protein: CASSLVPEGTHGYTF

clone size: once
J gene: TRBJ2-7
V gene: TRBV7-6
D gene: NA
CDR3 DNA: TGTGCCAGCAGCTTAGACAGGAGCTCCTACGAGCAGTACTTC
CDR3 protein: CASSLDRSSYEQYF

clone size: NA
J gene: TRBJ2-7
V gene: TRBV7-7
D gene: TRBD2
CDR3 DNA: TGTGCCAGCAGCACTAGCGTCTCCTACGAGCAGTACTTC
CDR3 protein: CASSTSVSYEQYF

clone size: once
J gene: TRBJ1-1
V gene: TRBV20-1
D gene: TRBD1
CDR3 DNA: TGCAGTGCTGTGGGGACAGGGCAAGCTTTCTTT
CDR3 protein: CSAVGTGQAFF

clone size: NA
J gene: TRBJ2-2
V gene: TRBV6-4
D gene: TRBD1
CDR3 DNA: TGTGCCAGCAGTCCGGGACAGGACACCGGGGAGCTGTTTTTT
CDR3 protein: CASSPGQDTGELFF

clone size: NA
J gene: TRBJ1-4
V gene: TRBV5-1
D gene: NA
CDR3 DNA: TGCGCCAGCAGCAAAACGGGGTCAACTAATGAAAAACTGTTTTTT
CDR3 protein: CASSKTGSTNEKLFF

clone size: once
J gene: TRBJ2-3
V gene: TRBV5-1
D gene: TRBD1
CDR3 DNA: TGCGCCAGCAGCAACCGGGACAGGGTGCAAGATACGCAGTATTTT
CDR3 protein: CASSNRDRVQDTQYF

clone size: NA
J gene: TRBJ1-5
V gene: TRBV15
D gene: NA
CDR3 DNA: TGTGCCACCAGCAGAGATCAGTCCAACAGACATAGCAATCAGCCCCAGCATTTT
CDR3 protein: CATSRDQSNRHSNQPQHF

clone size: NA
J gene: TRBJ1-2
V gene: TRBV25-1
D gene: NA
CDR3 DNA: TGTGCCAGCAGGGGCGTACAGGGCCTGGGTGGCTACACCTTC
CDR3 protein: CASRGVQGLGGYTF

clone size: NA
J gene: TRBJ1-1
V gene: TRBV7-9
D gene: TRBD1
CDR3 DNA: TGTGCCAGCAGCCCTTGGAGACAGGGGGGCACTGAAGCTTTCTTT
CDR3 protein: CASSPWRQGGTEAFF

clone size: NA
J gene: TRBJ2-1
V gene: TRBV7-6
D gene: TRBD1
CDR3 DNA: TGTGCCAGCAGCTTAGATGTTTGGCAGGGGGCATCCTACAATGAGCAGTTCTTC
CDR3 protein: CASSLDVWQGASYNEQFF

clone size: NA
J gene: TRBJ2-7
V gene: TRBV7-9
D gene: TRBD1
CDR3 DNA: TGTTCCAGCAGCACCGGGACAGGCATTTCCCACGAGCAGTACTTC
CDR3 protein: CSSSTGTGISHEQYF

clone size: NA
J gene: TRBJ1-3
V gene: TRBV7-8
D gene: NA
CDR3 DNA: TGTGCCAGCAGCTTGGCAGGGCCAGATTCTGGAAACACCATATATTTT
CDR3 protein: CASSLAGPDSGNTIYF

clone size: NA
J gene: TRBJ2-7
V gene: TRBV6-1
D gene: TRBD1
CDR3 DNA: TGTGCCAGCAGTGAACCACGGACAGGGGCCCTCTCCCCCGAGCAGTACTTC
CDR3 protein: CASSEPRTGALSPEQYF

clone size: NA
J gene: TRBJ2-2
V gene: TRBV7-3
D gene: NA
CDR3 DNA: TGTGCCAGCAGCCCGAAACAGGGAGTCACCGGGGAGCTGTTTTTT
CDR3 protein: CASSPKQGVTGELFF

clone size: few
J gene: TRBJ2-7
V gene: TRBV5-4
D gene: NA
CDR3 DNA: TGTGCCAGCAGCTCCGGGGGCTCCTACGAGCAGTACTTC
CDR3 protein: CASSSGGSYEQYF

clone size: NA
J gene: TRBJ1-2
V gene: TRBV10-3
D gene: NA
CDR3 DNA: TGTGCCATCAGTGAGTCGCAAGCGGGGGGGCTCTTAGCTAACTATGGCTACACCTTC
CDR3 protein: CAISESQAGGLLANYGYTF

clone size: NA
J gene: TRBJ2-3
V gene: TRBV9
D gene: TRBD2
CDR3 DNA: TGTGCCAGCAGCGATAGCGGGGGGGGCACAGATACGCAGTATTTT
CDR3 protein: CASSDSGGGTDTQYF

clone size: NA
J gene: TRBJ1-2
V gene: TRBV10-1
D gene: TRBD1
CDR3 DNA: TGCGCCAGCAGTCCCTCCGGGACAGGGTATGGCTACACCTTC
CDR3 protein: CASSPSGTGYGYTF

clone size: NA
J gene: TRBJ1-1
V gene: TRBV15
D gene: NA
CDR3 DNA: TGTGCCACCAGCAGAGATCTAGGGGGAACGACCACTGAAGCTTTCTTT
CDR3 protein: CATSRDLGGTTTEAFF

clone size: NA
J gene: TRBJ1-5
V gene: TRBV5-1
D gene: TRBD1
CDR3 DNA: TGCGCCAGCAGCGTTGAAACAGGGGGGAATCAGCCCCAGCATTTT
CDR3 protein: CASSVETGGNQPQHF

clone size: NA
J gene: TRBJ2-2
V gene: TRBV10-2
D gene: TRBD1
CDR3 DNA: TGCGCCAGCAGGGCCACAGGGGACCGGCCCACCGGGGAGCTGTTTTTT
CDR3 protein: CASRATGDRPTGELFF

clone size: NA
J gene: TRBJ2-2
V gene: TRBV5-1
D gene: TRBD2
CDR3 DNA: TGCGCCAGCAGCCTGGGACTAGCGAACACCGGGGAGCTGTTTTTT
CDR3 protein: CASSLGLANTGELFF

clone size: NA
J gene: TRBJ1-2
V gene: TRBV2
D gene: TRBD1
CDR3 DNA: TGTGCCAGCAGGGACAGGGTCTATGGCTACACCTTC
CDR3 protein: CASRDRVYGYTF

clone size: once
J gene: TRBJ1-2
V gene: TRBV10-3
D gene: NA
CDR3 DNA: TGTGCCATCAGTGGGCTCGGGGGGAGAGATGGCTACACCTTC
CDR3 protein: CAISGLGGRDGYTF

clone size: NA
J gene: TRBJ2-7
V gene: TRBV7-6
D gene: NA
CDR3 DNA: TGTGCCAGCAGCTTAGCCAGGGGAGGGTCCTACGAGCAGTACTTC
CDR3 protein: CASSLARGGSYEQYF

clone size: NA
J gene: TRBJ1-1
V gene: TRBV6-6
D gene: NA
CDR3 DNA: TGTGCCAGCAGTTACTCGCGACAGTACACTGAAGCTTTCTTT
CDR3 protein: CASSYSRQYTEAFF

clone size: NA
J gene: TRBJ2-7
V gene: TRBV19
D gene: TRBD1
CDR3 DNA: TGTGCCAGTAGTCCAGGGACAGTTCTCTCCTACGAGCAGTACTTC
CDR3 protein: CASSPGTVLSYEQYF

clone size: once
J gene: TRBJ2-2
V gene: TRBV5-1
D gene: NA
CDR3 DNA: TGCGCCAGCAGCTTGGCGCAGTCGCCAACCGGGGAGCTGTTTTTT
CDR3 protein: CASSLAQSPTGELFF

clone size: NA
J gene: TRBJ2-7
V gene: TRBV5-8
D gene: TRBD2
CDR3 DNA: TGTGCCCCTCTGGGACTAGCGGGGAACTCCTACGAGCAGTACTTC
CDR3 protein: CAPLGLAGNSYEQYF

clone size: once
J gene: TRBJ1-5
V gene: TRBV5-6
D gene: NA
CDR3 DNA: TGTGCCAGCAGCTTAAGTGACAGGCTTAATCAGCCCCAGCATTTT
CDR3 protein: CASSLSDRLNQPQHF

clone size: NA
J gene: TRBJ2-7
V gene: TRBV2
D gene: TRBD1
CDR3 DNA: TGTGCCAGCAGTGTCCGGGACAGGGGGCGGAGCGAGCAGTACTTC
CDR3 protein: CASSVRDRGRSEQYF

clone size: NA
J gene: TRBJ2-3
V gene: TRBV28
D gene: NA
CDR3 DNA: TGTGCCAGCAGTCTACAACAGGGTAGCACAGATACGCAGTATTTT
CDR3 protein: CASSLQQGSTDTQYF

clone size: NA
J gene: TRBJ2-3
V gene: TRBV6-4
D gene: TRBD2
CDR3 DNA: TGTGCCAGCAGTGAGAGCGGGGGGGGCACAGATACGCAGTATTTT
CDR3 protein: CASSESGGGTDTQYF

clone size: NA
J gene: TRBJ2-7
V gene: TRBV9
D gene: TRBD1
CDR3 DNA: TGTGCCAGCAGCGTAGGAGGGACAGGGGCCTACGAGCAGTACTTC
CDR3 protein: CASSVGGTGAYEQYF

clone size: NA
J gene: TRBJ1-6
V gene: TRBV10-3
D gene: TRBD1
CDR3 DNA: TGTGCCATCAGTTCTCCTGACAGGGGATCTTATAATTCACCCCTCCACTTT
CDR3 protein: CAISSPDRGSYNSPLHF

clone size: NA
J gene: TRBJ1-3
V gene: TRBV28
D gene: TRBD1
CDR3 DNA: TGTGCCAGCAGCTATAGGGGACAGGGCCGCTCTGGAAACACCATATATTTT
CDR3 protein: CASSYRGQGRSGNTIYF

clone size: NA
J gene: TRBJ1-6
V gene: TRBV5-1
D gene: TRBD1
CDR3 DNA: TGCGCCAGCAGCCCTGGACAGGCCCTGTCACCCCTCCACTTT
CDR3 protein: CASSPGQALSPLHF

clone size: NA
J gene: TRBJ2-7
V gene: TRBV5-1
D gene: NA
CDR3 DNA: TGCGCCAGCCAAGGAGATTCCTACGAGCAGTACTTC
CDR3 protein: CASQGDSYEQYF

clone size: NA
J gene: TRBJ1-1
V gene: TRBV18
D gene: NA
CDR3 DNA: TGTGCCAGCTCACCACCTATAGACAGGTCTGAAGCTTTCTTT
CDR3 protein: CASSPPIDRSEAFF

clone size: NA
J gene: TRBJ1-1
V gene: TRBV9
D gene: NA
CDR3 DNA: TGTGCCAGCAGCGTAGATGGGCGATCTAACACTGAAGCTTTCTTT
CDR3 protein: CASSVDGRSNTEAFF

clone size: NA
J gene: TRBJ2-5
V gene: TRBV18
D gene: TRBD2
CDR3 DNA: TGTGCCAGCTCACCGGGACTAGCGGGGTCAGAGACCCAGTACTTC
CDR3 protein: CASSPGLAGSETQYF

clone size: NA
J gene: TRBJ1-2
V gene: TRBV18
D gene: TRBD1
CDR3 DNA: TGTGCCAGCTCACGGGACAGGGGAGCAAGAAACTATGGCTACACCTTC
CDR3 protein: CASSRDRGARNYGYTF

clone size: NA
J gene: TRBJ1-1
V gene: TRBV9
D gene: NA
CDR3 DNA: TGTGCCAGCAGCGAAACAGGGTACTCTGAAGCTTTCTTT
CDR3 protein: CASSETGYSEAFF

clone size: NA
J gene: TRBJ2-2
V gene: TRBV12-1
D gene: NA
CDR3 DNA: TGTGCCAGCAGCTTTTATCGGTTCACCGGGGAGCTGTTTTTT
CDR3 protein: CASSFYRFTGELFF

clone size: NA
J gene: TRBJ1-2
V gene: TRBV28
D gene: NA
CDR3 DNA: TGTGCCAGCAGTTTACCCCTGGGCGGGGCAAACTATGGCTACACCTTC
CDR3 protein: CASSLPLGGANYGYTF

clone size: NA
J gene: TRBJ2-7
V gene: TRBV2
D gene: NA
CDR3 DNA: TGTGCCAGCGCAACTGGACACCCCTCCTACGAGCAGTACTTC
CDR3 protein: CASATGHPSYEQYF

clone size: NA
J gene: TRBJ1-2
V gene: TRBV10-3
D gene: NA
CDR3 DNA: TGTGCCATCAGTGAGTCTTTGCAGGGTGGCTACACCTTC
CDR3 protein: CAISESLQGGYTF

clone size: few
J gene: TRBJ1-6
V gene: TRBV6-5
D gene: NA
CDR3 DNA: TGTGCCAGCAGTCAACCAGGGCGCTATAATTCACCCCTCCACTTT
CDR3 protein: CASSQPGRYNSPLHF

clone size: NA
J gene: TRBJ1-1
V gene: TRBV11-2
D gene: NA
CDR3 DNA: TGTGCCAGCAGCCCCGGACAGACTTCTCCCCCAAAAGCTTTCTTT
CDR3 protein: CASSPGQTSPPKAFF

clone size: NA
J gene: TRBJ2-7
V gene: TRBV29-1
D gene: NA
CDR3 DNA: TGCAGCGTTAGTCCGGGCCCCGGCGAAGGGGTGGTGTACGAGCAGTACTTC
CDR3 protein: CSVSPGPGEGVVYEQYF

clone size: NA
J gene: TRBJ1-2
V gene: TRBV10-2
D gene: NA
CDR3 DNA: TGCGCCAGCGGGGAATCCGGGAGGAACTATGGCTACACCTTC
CDR3 protein: CASGESGRNYGYTF

clone size: NA
J gene: TRBJ1-4
V gene: TRBV21-1
D gene: NA
CDR3 DNA: TGTGCCAGCAGCAATCCGACGGGCGTAAGGGCAGAGGGTGAAAAACTGTTTTTT
CDR3 protein: CASSNPTGVRAEGEKLFF

clone size: NA
J gene: TRBJ2-1
V gene: TRBV7-2
D gene: TRBD1
CDR3 DNA: TGTGCCAGCAGCTTAAGCCACGGGACAGGGCCTTTGGAGCAGTTCTTC
CDR3 protein: CASSLSHGTGPLEQFF

clone size: once
J gene: TRBJ2-2
V gene: TRBV4-3
D gene: NA
CDR3 DNA: TGCGCCAGCAGCCAAGATATGCCCAGGGGAATAAGTGGGGAGCTGTTTTTT
CDR3 protein: CASSQDMPRGISGELFF